The 30 T cell receptor beta chains below all came from one sample that was sequenced in a study of metastatic and nonmetastatic thyroid tumors. Patients were all untreated before their thyroid surgery. From the PCR reads, TCRdb re-called clones with MiXCR. The top ten hold roughly a tenth of the sample, which has fewer than 9,000 clones, 32% seen once. Sequencing was done on a sample of tumor tissue. The receptor source for this set is a female donor with papillary thyroid cancer or a benign thyroid nodule (not recorded which). Some clones in this sample may be carry-over from other donors' samples.

A few counts support this clone. CDR3 DNA sequence: TGTGCCAGCAGTTCGTCGGATAATTCACCCCTCCACTTT. Its translation: CASSSSDNSPLHF. The chain carries TRBV28 and TRBJ1-6; D remains ambiguous. This CDR3 region has 13 residues. Germline-derived CDR1 and CDR2 are MDHEN and SYDVKM. The germline V and J ends were trimmed by 4 bases and 5 bases, with 6 bases remaining between them. The whole variable domain, filled in from reference TRBV28 and TRBJ1-6, reads DVKVTQSSRYLVKRTGEKVFLECVQDMDHENMFWYRQDPGLGLRLIYFSYDVKMKEKGDIPEGYSVSREKKERFSLILESASTNQTSMYLCASSSSDNSPLHFGNGTRLTVT.

In this sample, this clone turned up a few times. The rearrangement links TRBV27 to TRBJ2-3; D not certain. The CDR3 length is 13 residues. Per the germline V gene, CDR1 is MNHEY and CDR2 is SMNVEV (reference sequence). V dropped 6 bases and J dropped 1 base, with 8 bases sitting between them. The CDR3 sequence is CASSRTRTDTQYF. For the CDR3, the DNA is TGTGCCAGCAGCAGGACCCGCACAGATACGCAGTATTTT.

By share, this clone counts as medium-sized. The chain joins TRBV3-1 to TRBJ1-1; D unresolved. The CDR3 covers 14 residues. CDR1 and CDR2 (germline): LGHDT, YNNKEL (reference sequence). The V end was cut by 4 bases, the J end by 1 base, with 10 bases between. The CDR3 region is CASSPSVGNTEAFF. The CDR3 DNA is TGTGCCAGCAGCCCGTCGGTGGGGAACACTGAAGCTTTCTTT.

This clone was seen a few times. This rearrangement joins TRBV28 to TRBJ1-5, with 12 bases that match TRBD1. Germline CDR1 MDHEN, CDR2 SYDVKM. J lost 9 bases, V lost 7 bases, and 16 bases had no gene match. The CDR3 extends over 17 amino acids. The CDR3 spells CASTPSGGQGAQGPQHF. The CDR3 nucleotides read TGTGCCAGCACCCCGAGTGGGGGACAGGGGGCTCAAGGGCCCCAGCATTTT. Supplemented by reference TRBV28 and TRBJ1-5, the full variable domain reads DVKVTQSSRYLVKRTGEKVFLECVQDMDHENMFWYRQDPGLGLRLIYFSYDVKMKEKGDIPEGYSVSREKKERFSLILESASTNQTSMYLCASTPSGGQGAQGPQHFGDGTRLSIL.

The chain couples TRBV2 to TRBJ2-2; D remains unclear. V lost 4 bases, J lost 5 bases, and 14 bases lay in between. Germline CDR1 and CDR2: SNHLY and FYNNEI. The CDR3 covers 15 residues. CDR3 loop: CASSATLVGTGELFF. CDR3 in DNA: TGTGCCAGCAGTGCGACCTTAGTAGGAACCGGGGAGCTGTTTTTT. Filled out from reference TRBV2 and TRBJ2-2, the complete variable domain reads EPEVTQTPSHQVTQMGQEVILRCVPISNHLYFYWYRQILGQKVEFLVSFYNNEISEKSEIFDDQFSVERPDGSNFTLKIRSTKLEDSAMYFCASSATLVGTGELFFGEGSRLTVL.

This clone is termed medium-sized. The chain links TRBV19 to TRBJ2-1; 12 bases line up with TRBD1. V lost 4 bases and J lost 4; bases outside the gene matches: 2. Per the germline V gene, CDR1 is LNHDA and CDR2 is SQIVND (reference sequence). The CDR3 totals 15 residues. CDR3 DNA: TGTGCCAGTAGTAAGGGACAGGGGGCATACAATGAGCAGTTCTTC. Its protein is CASSKGQGAYNEQFF.

As to this clone: Mismatch with germline at one junction end may stem from a read error. The gene calls are TRBV5-8 and TRBJ2-4; TRBD1 matches at 9 bases. Germline V gives CDR1 SGHTS, CDR2 YDEGEE. CDR3 length: 18 amino acids. CDR3 nucleotide sequence: TGTGCCTGCAGCTTGGTTGGGACAGGGTGCGCCTGGGGACACATTCAGTACTTC. Amino acid sequence: CACSLVGTGCAWGHIQYF. Full variable domain (rest looked up from reference TRBV5-8 and TRBJ2-4): EAGVTQSPTHLIKTRGQQATLRCSPISGHTSVYWYQQALGLGLQFLLWYDEGEERNRGNFPPRFSGRQFPNYSSELNVNALELEDSALYLCACSLVGTGCAWGHIQYFGAGTRLSVL.

This chain's CDR3 is CASSRDTYEQYF. In DNA, the CDR3 is TGCGCCAGCAGCCGGGACACCTACGAGCAGTACTTC. The chain is built from TRBV5-1 and TRBJ2-7; TRBD1 might be the D (6 bases). CDR3 length: 12 residues. CDR1 and CDR2 (germline): SGHRS, YFSETQ. V lost 4 bases and J 2 bases, leaving 7 bases between the germline ends.

This clone was counted at least ten times. The chain combines TRBV3-1 with TRBJ2-1, with 7 bases fitting TRBD2. Germline V lookup: CDR1 LGHDT, CDR2 YNNKEL (reference sequence). V trimming: 0 bases; J trimming: 1 base; junction bases outside the gene matches: 18. This CDR3 is 21 amino acids long. The CDR3 region is CASSQDRGPSGGRWSYNEQFF. The CDR3 DNA reads as TGTGCCAGCAGCCAAGATAGGGGACCTAGCGGCGGGAGATGGTCCTACAATGAGCAGTTCTTC.

In this sample, this clone turned up many times. The rearrangement links TRBV5-1 to TRBJ1-1; D gene uncertain. V lost 6 bases, J lost 1 base, and 7 bases lay in between. Germline CDR1 SGHRS, CDR2 YFSETQ. CDR3 length: 12 amino acids. CDR3 region: CASIGANTEAFF. The CDR3 DNA is TGCGCCAGCATCGGAGCGAACACTGAAGCTTTCTTT.

Comments on this clone: At one of its ends the junction is not consistent with the germline gene, which may arise from a read error. The rearrangement links TRBV28 to TRBJ1-2; 12 bases map to TRBD1. This CDR3 contains 14 residues. The germline CDR1 and CDR2 sequences are MDHEN and SYDVKM. CDR3 bases: TGTGCCAGCATCCGGGGGACAGGGGGCTATTGCTACACCTTC. Translation gives CASIRGTGGYCYTF.

V usage is TRBV19 and J usage is TRBJ1-6; perhaps TRBD1 as D (5 bases). The CDR3 loop spans 14 amino acids. Trimming shortened V by 3 bases and J by 8 bases, and 11 bases separated the two germline ends. Per germline, CDR1 LNHDA and CDR2 SQIVND (reference sequence). DNA of the CDR3: TGTGCCAGTAGTATTTCAGGGAAGGATTCACCCCTCCACTTT. This sequence encodes CASSISGKDSPLHF.

In this sample, this clone is medium-sized. V usage is TRBV10-3 and J usage is TRBJ1-5; D unclear. Trimming took off 3 bases at V and 0 bases at J, with 12 bases between the two ends. This CDR3 is 16 amino acids long. The germline V gene has CDR1 ENHRY and CDR2 SYGVKD. CDR3 protein: CAISERAGNSNQPQHF. CDR3 sequence (DNA): TGTGCCATCAGTGAAAGGGCAGGCAATAGCAATCAGCCCCAGCATTTT.

V is TRBV18 and J is TRBJ1-6; D call uncertain. Germline V gene lookup returns CDR1 KGHSH and CDR2 LQKENI. V was pared by 1 base and J by 7 bases, with 8 bases between. This CDR3 region has 14 residues. The CDR3 DNA follows: TGTGCCAGCTCACCACGTGTCCTAAATTCACCCCTCCACTTT. Encoded protein: CASSPRVLNSPLHF.

This clone was seen a handful of times. A junction end diverges from the germline sequence, so it may reflect a read error. Distinct nucleotide sequences in the sample also encode this CDR3. The V gene is TRBV10-2, the J gene TRBJ1-5; 8 bases line up with TRBD1. Germline lookup yields CDR1 WSHSY and CDR2 SAAADI. The CDR3 length is 13 residues. CDR3 in DNA: TGCGCCAGCAGGGGACAGGCAAATCAGCCACAGCATTTT. Protein: CASRGQANQPQHF.

V usage is TRBV5-6 and J usage is TRBJ2-1; the D is unclear. There are 14 residues in the CDR3. V lost 0 bases to trimming and J lost 9 bases, with 13 bases between them. Germline V CDR1 and CDR2: SGHDT, YYEEEE. CDR3 region: CASSLANWCSEQFF. In DNA form, the CDR3 reads TGTGCCAGCAGCTTGGCCAATTGGTGTAGTGAGCAGTTCTTC.

Many counts were recorded for this clone. The genes are TRBV11-2 and TRBJ2-1, with D unclear. The CDR3 is 17 amino acids. CDR1 SGHAT and CDR2 FQNNGV come from the germline V gene. V dropped 3 bases and J dropped 0 bases, with 15 bases sitting between them. The CDR3 loop is CASSFPPARSSYNEQFF. The CDR3 nucleotides read TGTGCCAGCAGCTTCCCCCCCGCCCGGAGCTCCTACAATGAGCAGTTCTTC.

The chain combines TRBV5-6 with TRBJ1-2; D is perhaps TRBD1 (6 bases). Germline CDR1 and CDR2: SGHDT and YYEEEE. Trimming took off 3 bases at V and 12 bases at J, with 15 bases between the two ends. The CDR3 is made up of 12 amino acids. The CDR3 coding sequence is TGTGCCAGCAGCTCAACCCAGGGGAAAAACACCTTC. Encoded protein: CASSSTQGKNTF.

This chain connects TRBV6-1 to TRBJ2-6; 10 bases align to TRBD2. Germline lookup yields CDR1 MNHNS and CDR2 SASEGT. With V trimmed by 4 bases and J by 0 bases, 0 bases remained unmatched. The CDR3 covers 16 residues. This CDR3 reads CASSGLAGSGANVLTF. The CDR3 DNA reads as TGTGCCAGCAGTGGACTAGCGGGCTCTGGGGCCAACGTCCTGACTTTC.

This clone was picked up a small number of times. V gene TRBV12-3 or TRBV12-4 combines with J gene TRBJ2-7, with D unresolved. The CDR3 consists of 12 residues. V dropped 4 bases and J dropped 0 bases, with 4 bases sitting between them. CDR3 protein: CASSSPSYEQYF. In DNA, the CDR3 is TGTGCCAGCAGTTCCCCCTCCTACGAGCAGTACTTC.

A word on this clone: The junction and the germline gene differ at one end; a read error may be behind it. This rearrangement joins TRBV19 to TRBJ1-2, with TRBD1 identical over 7 bases. The V gene's germline CDR1 is LNHDA and CDR2 SQIVND (reference sequence). CDR3 length: 15 amino acids. CDR3 bases: TGTGCCAGTAGGACAAACAGGGGCCGGGACTATGGCTACCCCTTC. Translating gives CASRTNRGRDYGYPF.

The chain uses TRBV18 and TRBJ1-2, with a weak D call TRBD1 (5 bases). The CDR3 sequence is 15 residues long. Looked up from germline, CDR1 is KGHSH and CDR2 is LQKENI. V was trimmed by 2 bases and J by 3 bases, leaving 13 bases between them. CDR3 amino acids: CASSPNDGTYYGYTF. Written as DNA, the CDR3 is TGTGCCAGCTCACCAAACGACGGGACCTACTATGGCTACACCTTC.

This clone was seen a few times. This sequence joins TRBV28 and TRBJ1-6; a weak D match, TRBD1 (5 bases). Germline loops: CDR1 MDHEN, CDR2 SYDVKM. The CDR3 contains 14 residues. Trimming pared 2 bases from V and 7 bases from J, leaving 9 bases between. The CDR3 here is CASSLVGENSPLHF. CDR3 DNA: TGTGCCAGCAGTTTAGTGGGGGAAAATTCACCCCTCCACTTT.

This clone was recorded many times. A much larger clone differs by one base, so this may be a read error. This chain connects TRBV7-9 to TRBJ2-7, with D perhaps matching TRBD2 (6 bases). This CDR3 is 12 amino acids long. V dropped 8 bases and J dropped 1 base, with 9 bases sitting between them. The germline V gene has CDR1 SEHNR and CDR2 FQNEAQ (reference sequence). CDR3: CASWRESYEQYF. CDR3 nucleotides: TGTGCCAGCTGGAGGGAATCCTACGAGCAGTACTTC.

This clone is classed as medium-sized. The gene calls are TRBV20-1 and TRBJ2-1; D is unclear. Deletions cut 0 bases from V and 4 bases from J, with 13 bases between. Per germline, CDR1 DFQATT and CDR2 SNEGSKA (reference sequence). This CDR3 spans 15 amino acids. Here the CDR3 reads CSARDSATLYNEQFF. The CDR3, as DNA: TGCAGTGCTAGAGATTCCGCGACTTTGTACAATGAGCAGTTCTTC.

This clone rates as medium-sized (0.01 to 0.1%). The rearrangement links TRBV25-1 to TRBJ2-5, with TRBD2 matching over 11 bases. Germline values: CDR1 MGHDK, CDR2 SYGVNS. The CDR3 has 18 amino acids. V lost 3 bases to trimming and J lost 1 base; unmatched junction nucleotides: 10. In nucleotides, the CDR3 is TGTGCCAGCAGTGAGGTCTCACGACTAGCGGGACCCCAAGAGACCCAGTACTTC. It is translated as CASSEVSRLAGPQETQYF.

V and J are TRBV20-1 and TRBJ2-7, with a weak D call TRBD2 (6 bases). The CDR3 totals 15 residues. Germline V CDR1 and CDR2: DFQATT, SNEGSKA (reference sequence). V was trimmed by 7 bases and J by 0 bases, leaving 19 bases between them. The CDR3 nucleotides read TGCAGTGGGATAATCCCGGGACTCAGCTCCTACGAGCAGTACTTC. This codes for CSGIIPGLSSYEQYF.

As concerns this clone: The sample has other DNA sequences that encode this CDR3 too. V is TRBV20-1 and J is TRBJ2-7; D uncertain. CDR1 is DFQATT and CDR2 is SNEGSKA in the germline V gene (reference sequence). CDR3 length: 10 residues. V lost 0 bases to trimming and J lost 3 bases, with 0 bases between them. The CDR3: CSARDYEQYF. CDR3 nucleotides: TGCAGTGCTAGAGACTACGAGCAGTACTTC.

The chain is built from TRBV5-1 and TRBJ1-2; D is ambiguous. This CDR3 is built from 13 residues. Trimming pared 4 bases from V and 8 bases from J, leaving 15 bases between. From germline, CDR1 is SGHRS and CDR2 YFSETQ. The chain's CDR3 is CASSPLSGSGYTF. In nucleotides, the CDR3 is TGCGCCAGCAGCCCGCTGAGTGGGTCGGGCTACACCTTC.

A few counts support this clone. This chain connects TRBV5-4 to TRBJ2-2, with D perhaps matching TRBD2 (5 bases). There are 15 residues in the CDR3. Deletions cut 4 bases from V and 6 bases from J, with 16 bases between. Per the germline V gene, CDR1 is SGHNT and CDR2 is YYREEE (reference sequence). Here the CDR3 DNA reads TGTGCCAGCAGCACGAGGGAACGGGCACCCGGGGAGCTGTTTTTT. Encoded protein: CASSTRERAPGELFF.